Presented here are 26 T cell receptor beta chains from one specimen sequenced in a study of regulatory T cells in long-lasting Graves disease. With iRepertoire HTBI primers and Arm-PCR of CDR3 regions, TCR beta libraries were built. TCRdb redid the calling of the multiplex PCR reads with MiXCR, one entry per CDR3 protein. The sample yields 560,000 or so distinct CDR3 sequences, 15% to 20% seen once. Time point: newly diagnosed GD, antithyroid drugs for less than 3 months. Construction of the TCR library relied on RNA isolated from PBMCs. The data also belong to a second study, concerning T cells in Graves' hyperthyroidism and ophthalmopathy.

This sample comprised peripheral blood mononuclear cells (PBMCs), obtained at new diagnosis, from a patient treated with antithyroid drugs. The source of these receptors is a man aged 18 to 35 with Graves disease.

As to this clonotype: A read error may produce the germline difference seen at one junction end. The chain joins TRBV12-3 or TRBV12-4 to TRBJ2-7; D is uncertain. CDR3 length equals 13 residues. The DNA for the CDR3 is TGTGCCGGCAGTTCCCTGGGATCCTACGAGCAGTACTTC. The encoded protein is CAGSSLGSYEQYF.

A remark on this clonotype: A read error is possible here, since a much larger clone lies one base away. J is TRBJ1-5 and V is TRBV10-3; D unresolved. This CDR3 is 13 amino acids long. V lost 6 bases and J 5 bases, leaving 11 bases between the germline ends. Germline values: CDR1 ENHRY, CDR2 SYGVKD. CDR3 protein: CAISLGLDQPQHF. The CDR3 DNA reads as TGTGCCATCAGCCTTGGATTGGATCAGCCCCAGCATTTT.

This clonotype was seen a handful of times. The rearrangement links TRBV19 to TRBJ1-1, with 9 bases aligning to TRBD1. This CDR3 contains 13 residues. V shed 10 bases, J shed 6 bases, and the junction held 9 bases outside the gene matches. In germline, CDR1 is LNHDA, CDR2 SQIVND (reference sequence). CDR3 DNA sequence: TGTGCCATCCGGGGACAGGGAATCTCTGAAGCTTTCTTT. This gives the protein CAIRGQGISEAFF.

This clonotype was seen at least ten times. The rearrangement joins TRBV2 to TRBJ2-1; 11 nucleotides agree with TRBD2. The CDR3 has 21 amino acids. Trimming took 3 bases from V and 0 from J; bases not matched to a gene: 16. Per germline, CDR1 SNHLY and CDR2 FYNNEI. The CDR3 loop is CASSESVVAGGSRPSYNEQFF. DNA of the CDR3: TGTGCCAGCAGTGAGTCGGTGGTAGCGGGAGGGTCTAGGCCCTCCTACAATGAGCAGTTCTTC.

This clonotype was counted many times. This chain uses TRBV27 with TRBJ2-7; 9 nucleotides agree with TRBD2. Germline V gene lookup returns CDR1 MNHEY and CDR2 SMNVEV (reference sequence). The CDR3 is 14 amino acids. V shed 5 bases and J 1 base; nucleotides not matched to a gene: 3. The CDR3 sequence: CASSRLAESYEQYF. CDR3 coding DNA: TGTGCCAGCAGTCGACTAGCGGAGTCCTACGAGCAGTACTTC.

At least ten counts were recorded for this clonotype. V and J are TRBV30 and TRBJ1-6, with unresolved D. Germline values: CDR1 GTSNPN, CDR2 SVGIG (reference sequence). V lost 8 bases and J lost 7, with 12 bases in between. The CDR3 contains 12 residues. This chain's CDR3 is CASNNGNSPLHF. CDR3 in DNA: TGTGCCAGCAACAACGGGAATTCACCCCTCCACTTT. Looking up the rest from reference TRBV30 and TRBJ1-6 gives the full variable domain: SQTIHQWPATLVQPVGSPLSLECTVEGTSNPNLYWYRQAAGRGLQLLFYSVGIGQISSEVPQNLSASRPQDRQFILSSKKLLLSDSGFYLCASNNGNSPLHFGNGTRLTVT.

With regard to this clonotype: This may be a read error, as it is one base from a much larger clone. Because the CDR3 is missing its conserved closing phenylalanine or tryptophan, this is likely a read error. This sequence joins TRBV18 and TRBJ2-7, with 7 bases that match TRBD2. The V gene's germline CDR1 is KGHSH and CDR2 LQKENI. The CDR3 consists of 16 residues. The J segment lost 6 bases and the V segment lost 0 bases, leaving 11 bases of the junction unmatched. CDR3 amino acids: CASSPPGGGEGGEQYL. CDR3 DNA sequence: TGTGCCAGCTCACCACCCGGCGGAGGGGAGGGAGGCGAGCAGTACCTC.

Remarks on this clonotype: A read error may explain this, as a much larger clone is one base away. The CDR3 DNA sequence: TGTGCCTGGAGTGTCACAAACACCGGGGAGCTGTTTTTT. This encodes CAWSVTNTGELFF. The chain employs TRBV30 and TRBJ2-2; D not resolved. Germline V gene data show CDR1 as GTSNPN and CDR2 as SVGIG (reference sequence). The CDR3 is 13 residues long. V was pared by 0 bases and J by 2 bases, with 4 bases between.

The chain recombines TRBV7-9 with TRBJ2-7; possibly TRBD1 for D (5 bases). The CDR3 is 15 residues long. Germline V gene data show CDR1 as SEHNR and CDR2 as FQNEAQ (reference sequence). V was shortened by 0 bases and J by 3 bases, with 12 bases between the two germline ends. In nucleotides, the CDR3 is TGTGCCAGCAGCTTAGCGTTTTGGCAGGGCTACGAGCAGTACTTC. Amino acid sequence: CASSLAFWQGYEQYF.

This CDR3 reads CASSARGLAEGRGTDTQYF. The CDR3 DNA follows: TGTGCCAGCAGCGCCCGTGGGCTAGCGGAGGGGCGGGGCACAGATACGCAGTATTTT. The V call is TRBV9, the J call TRBJ2-3, with TRBD2 matching 7 bases. V shed 3 bases, J shed 1 base, and the junction held 17 bases outside the gene matches. Germline loops: CDR1 SGDLS, CDR2 YYNGEE. The CDR3 loop spans 19 amino acids.

This clonotype has ten or more counts. The CDR3 DNA reads TGCAGTGCTAGAGGTGGGACAGGACCTGAAGCTTTCTTT. Protein product: CSARGGTGPEAFF. The chain recombines TRBV20-1 with TRBJ1-1, with 8 positions matching TRBD1. The CDR3 is 13 amino acids. Germline assignment: CDR1 DFQATT and CDR2 SNEGSKA (reference sequence). V lost 1 base to trimming and J lost 6 bases; unmatched junction nucleotides: 4.

The DNA of the CDR3 is TGTGCCAGTAGTATAGGCCCCGAGACTAATCAGCCCCAGCATTTT. Translating it yields CASSIGPETNQPQHF. This rearrangement joins TRBV19 to TRBJ1-5; D not certain. Germline V lookup: CDR1 LNHDA, CDR2 SQIVND (reference sequence). With 1 base removed from V and 4 bases from J, the gap between germline ends came to 11 bases. The CDR3 runs to 15 residues.

The chain joins TRBV5-1 to TRBJ2-7; D might be TRBD2 (5 bases). Per the germline V gene, CDR1 is SGHRS and CDR2 is YFSETQ. The CDR3 has 14 residues. V was pared by 1 base and J by 7 bases, with 15 bases between. The CDR3: CASSLLRTSEEQYF. As DNA, the CDR3 is TGCGCCAGCAGCTTGTTACGGACTTCTGAGGAGCAGTACTTC.

The table lists this clonotype with many counts. The chain uses TRBV12-3 or TRBV12-4 and TRBJ2-2; D call uncertain. Trimming stripped 6 bases from V and 2 bases from J, with 4 bases between. This CDR3 is built from 12 residues. The CDR3 spells CASRFNTGELFF. Here the CDR3 DNA reads TGTGCCAGCAGATTTAACACCGGGGAGCTGTTTTTT.

This clonotype was recorded many times. The DNA for the CDR3 is TGCAGTGCTAGAGACGGACTAGCGACATACGAGCAGTACTTC. Amino acids: CSARDGLATYEQYF. The gene calls are TRBV20-1 and TRBJ2-7; TRBD2 matches 9 bases. The CDR3 runs to 14 residues. Trimming at V came to 0 bases and at J to 4 bases, leaving 4 bases not matched to a gene. CDR1 is DFQATT, CDR2 SNEGSKA, per germline (reference sequence).

The V and J genes are TRBV5-1 and TRBJ2-2; a possible D gene is TRBD2 (5 bases). The CDR3 runs 16 residues. V lost 0 bases, J lost 0 bases, and 9 bases lay in between. The germline CDR1 and CDR2 sequences are SGHRS and YFSETQ. CDR3: CASSLVPGSNTGELFF. The CDR3 DNA reads TGCGCCAGCAGCTTGGTTCCGGGATCGAACACCGGGGAGCTGTTTTTT.

The chain joins TRBV9 to TRBJ2-1; no clear D gene. Trimming shortened V by 0 bases and J by 1 base, and 8 bases separated the two germline ends. This CDR3 spans 15 amino acids. From germline, CDR1 is SGDLS and CDR2 YYNGEE. The DNA of the CDR3 is TGTGCCAGCAGCGTAGTTTTAGGTTCCTACAATGAGCAGTTCTTC. As protein: CASSVVLGSYNEQFF.

At least ten counts were recorded for this clonotype. The rearrangement joins TRBV3-1 to TRBJ2-5; a weak D match, TRBD2 (5 bases). With 3 bases removed from V and 1 base from J, the gap between germline ends came to 15 bases. The CDR3 spans 16 residues. Germline values: CDR1 LGHDT, CDR2 YNNKEL (reference sequence). CDR3 loop: CASSHPAVAPQETQYF. In DNA form, the CDR3 reads TGTGCCAGCAGCCATCCAGCGGTTGCACCCCAAGAGACCCAGTACTTC.

The sample holds many counts of this clonotype. This chain joins TRBV6-2 or TRBV6-3 and TRBJ1-2; 9 positions agree with TRBD1. J was trimmed by 8 bases and V by 5 bases; bases with no gene match: 12. This CDR3 comprises 15 residues. From germline, CDR1 is MNHEY and CDR2 SVGEGT. CDR3: CASSPPRDRVRGYTF. In DNA form, the CDR3 reads TGTGCCAGCAGTCCGCCCCGGGACAGGGTGCGGGGCTACACCTTC.

Here the CDR3 DNA reads TGTGCCAGCAGCTTAGGTCACTCTGGAAACACCATATATTTT. This sequence encodes CASSLGHSGNTIYF. This rearrangement joins TRBV7-2 to TRBJ1-3; D remains ambiguous. Germline CDR1 and CDR2: SGHTA and FQGNSA. V dropped 1 base and J dropped 0 bases, with 4 bases sitting between them. The CDR3 spans 14 residues.

This clonotype has just a few counts. The chain is built from TRBV24-1 and TRBJ2-3; D gene unclear. The CDR3 runs 13 residues. V was shortened by 6 bases and J by 6 bases, with 12 bases between the two germline ends. Germline CDR1 and CDR2: KGHDR and SFDVKD. The CDR3 nucleotides read TGTGCCACCAGTTTGGGCGTGCAGGATACGCAGTATTTT. Amino acids: CATSLGVQDTQYF.

In its sample, this clonotype was seen many times. V gene TRBV24-1 combines with J gene TRBJ1-2, with D uncertain. The germline CDR1 and CDR2 sequences are KGHDR and SFDVKD. Trimming pared 5 bases from V and 3 bases from J, leaving 3 bases between. The CDR3 length is 11 residues. CDR3 nucleotide sequence: TGTGCCACCAGTGCCGACTATGGCTACACCTTC. It yields the protein CATSADYGYTF.

V usage is TRBV27 and J usage is TRBJ2-7; 9 bases map to TRBD2. Germline trimming cut 5 bases from V and 5 bases from J; bases unmatched to any gene: 10. Germline V gives CDR1 MNHEY, CDR2 SMNVEV (reference sequence). The length of the CDR3 is 15 residues. CDR3 loop: CASSPVPIAGDEQYF. CDR3 bases: TGTGCCAGCAGTCCCGTGCCGATAGCGGGAGACGAGCAGTACTTC.

Regarding this clonotype: A read error may be the cause here, since a much bigger clone is one base away. This chain links TRBV6-6 with TRBJ2-3; D is unclear. V was cut by 0 bases and J by 0 bases, with 13 bases left in between. The CDR3 length is 17 residues. Germline V gene lookup returns CDR1 MNHNY and CDR2 SVGAGI (reference sequence). The DNA for the CDR3 is TGTGCCAGCAGTTACTCGACACTGAGCGATAGCACAGATACGCAGTATTTT. Translation gives CASSYSTLSDSTDTQYF.

The rearrangement links TRBV9 to TRBJ2-5, with TRBD2 matching over 7 bases. The CDR3 spans 14 residues. Germline-derived CDR1 and CDR2 are SGDLS and YYNGEE. V was pared by 3 bases and J by 4 bases, with 6 bases of the junction left unmatched. The DNA of the CDR3 is TGTGCCAGCAGCGCCAGGACGGGGGGAGAGACCCAGTACTTC. This gives the protein CASSARTGGETQYF.

This clonotype was counted a few times. V and J are TRBV30 and TRBJ1-5; the D is unclear. There are 14 residues in the CDR3. Deletions cut 2 bases from V and 9 bases from J, with 17 bases between. Germline CDR1 is GTSNPN and CDR2 is SVGIG (reference sequence). The CDR3 spells CAWSLKGGGGPQHF. The CDR3 DNA reads as TGTGCCTGGAGTCTCAAGGGAGGCGGAGGGCCCCAGCATTTT.